Following are 31 T cell receptor beta chains from one sample sequenced in a study of control samples from healthy donors and cancer patients. Some clones are missing from TCRdb's copy, which holds only in-frame ones; the method was immunoSEQ multiplex PCR. This sample has some 160,000 clones; approximately 94% occur once, and the top ten carry more than 8%. The sequenced material came from blood. Source of these receptors: a woman in her thirties or forties in good health.

The chain links TRBV7-2 to TRBJ1-3; D remains unclear. The CDR3 extends over 15 amino acids. Trimming shortened V by 0 bases and J by 3 bases, and 9 bases separated the two germline ends. Germline assignment: CDR1 SGHTA and CDR2 FQGNSA. The CDR3 protein is CASSLAYGGGNTIYF. Written as DNA, the CDR3 is TGTGCCAGCAGCTTAGCCTACGGCGGTGGAAACACCATATATTTT.

The rearrangement joins TRBV18 to TRBJ2-5, with 7 bases matching TRBD1. The CDR3 covers 15 residues. Germline CDR1 and CDR2: KGHSH and LQKENI. The V segment lost 5 bases and the J segment 5 bases; nucleotides outside the gene matches: 11. The CDR3 reads CASSAAGTASETQYF. CDR3 coding DNA: TGTGCCAGCTCAGCAGCCGGGACAGCCTCGGAGACCCAGTACTTC.

This chain uses TRBV19 with TRBJ1-1; no clear D gene. V was clipped by 5 bases and J by 5 bases, with 12 bases between them. Germline V lookup: CDR1 LNHDA, CDR2 SQIVND (reference sequence). CDR3 size: 13 residues. This CDR3 reads CASSSGLRTEAFF. The CDR3 DNA follows: TGTGCCAGTAGTTCGGGGTTGAGGACTGAAGCTTTCTTT.

The chain links TRBV7-8 to TRBJ1-1; no definite D call. With 0 bases removed from V and 1 base from J, the gap between germline ends came to 6 bases. CDR3 length: 14 amino acids. The germline CDR1 and CDR2 sequences are SGHVS and FQNEAQ. CDR3 nucleotide sequence: TGTGCCAGCAGCTTAGCTTACCCGAACACTGAAGCTTTCTTT. It translates to CASSLAYPNTEAFF. The full variable domain, in which reference TRBV7-8 and TRBJ1-1 provide the parts outside the CDR3, is GAGVSQSPRYKVAKRGQDVALRCDPISGHVSLFWYQQALGQGPEFLTYFQNEAQLDKSGLPSDRFFAERPEGSVSTLKIQRTQQEDSAVYLCASSLAYPNTEAFFGQGTRLTVV.

The V call is TRBV18, the J call TRBJ1-2; D is unclear. There are 13 residues in the CDR3. V was cut by 1 base and J by 6 bases, with 9 bases left in between. Germline V gives CDR1 KGHSH, CDR2 LQKENI. CDR3 region: CASSPRRDDGYTF. CDR3 DNA: TGTGCCAGCTCACCACGGAGGGATGATGGCTACACCTTC.

The chain has TRBV4-2 and TRBJ2-3, with D maybe TRBD2 (6 bases). Germline V lookup: CDR1 LGHNA, CDR2 YNFKEQ. The V and J ends lost 4 bases and 1 base respectively, with 12 bases between them. This CDR3 has 15 residues. The CDR3, as DNA: TGTGCCAGCAGCCTTACTAGCAGCGGCACAGATACGCAGTATTTT. Translation gives CASSLTSSGTDTQYF.

V and J are TRBV7-2 and TRBJ1-4, with D possibly matching TRBD1 (5 bases). V lost 5 bases to trimming and J lost 0 bases, with 19 bases between them. Germline V CDR1 and CDR2: SGHTA, FQGNSA. This CDR3 contains 18 residues. The CDR3 loop reads CASSPGRPIVATNEKLFF. CDR3 nucleotides: TGTGCCAGCAGCCCGGGACGGCCAATTGTTGCAACTAATGAAAAACTGTTTTTT.

This chain connects TRBV4-3 to TRBJ1-2, with TRBD1 as a possible D gene (6 bases). The length of the CDR3 is 16 residues. The V gene's germline CDR1 is LGHNA and CDR2 YSLEER. V lost 6 bases, J lost 0 bases, and 17 bases lay in between. The CDR3 DNA reads TGCGCCAGCAGTCGTACATCGACAGGAACTAACTATGGCTACACCTTC. Its protein is CASSRTSTGTNYGYTF.

This clone was found once. This chain links TRBV6-2 or TRBV6-3 with TRBJ2-1; D unresolved. The CDR3 extends over 14 amino acids. The V gene's germline CDR1 is MNHEY and CDR2 SVGEGT. The V gene lost 5 bases and the J gene lost 10 bases, with 18 bases spanning the gap. The CDR3: CASSGPYSSQEQFF. CDR3 nucleotide sequence: TGTGCCAGCAGTGGCCCTTACAGTTCCCAGGAGCAGTTCTTC.

The chain carries TRBV4-3 and TRBJ1-2, with D perhaps matching TRBD1 (5 bases). CDR3 length: 12 amino acids. Trimming cost V 2 bases and J 8 bases, with 9 bases left between them. CDR1 LGHNA and CDR2 YSLEER come from the germline V gene. CDR3 amino acids: CASSQQGVGYTF. In DNA form, the CDR3 reads TGCGCCAGCAGCCAACAAGGGGTCGGCTACACCTTC.

This sequence joins TRBV5-6 and TRBJ2-7, with D perhaps matching TRBD1 (6 bases). Per germline, CDR1 SGHDT and CDR2 YYEEEE. The V gene lost 0 bases and the J gene lost 2 bases, with 9 bases spanning the gap. The CDR3 consists of 14 residues. DNA for the CDR3: TGTGCCAGCAGCTTGGGGCAGGGGCCCTACGAGCAGTACTTC. It yields the protein CASSLGQGPYEQYF.

The gene calls are TRBV5-4 and TRBJ2-1, with unresolved D. From germline, CDR1 is SGHNT and CDR2 YYREEE (reference sequence). The length of the CDR3 is 13 residues. V lost 4 bases and J lost 10, with 15 bases in between. The CDR3 DNA reads as TGTGCCAGCAGCCCCGATCGTCGGCACGAGCAGTTCTTC. As protein: CASSPDRRHEQFF.

J is TRBJ2-1 and V is TRBV11-2; 7 bases match TRBD1. J lost 8 bases, V lost 6 bases, and 7 bases had no gene match. This CDR3 is 13 amino acids long. CDR1 is SGHAT, CDR2 FQNNGV, per germline. The CDR3 reads CASRPEQGYEQFF. The CDR3 DNA reads TGTGCCAGCAGGCCAGAACAGGGGTATGAGCAGTTCTTC.

This chain links TRBV19 with TRBJ1-2; D is undetermined. Germline CDR1 reads LNHDA; CDR2 reads SQIVND (reference sequence). The ends were cut back, 3 bases at V and 3 bases at J, with 23 bases in the middle. The CDR3 has 18 amino acids. The CDR3 here is CASSILPRGDCPHYGYTF. Here the CDR3 DNA reads TGTGCCAGTAGTATTCTCCCCCGGGGAGACTGCCCACACTATGGCTACACCTTC.

The CDR3 DNA is TGTGCCAGCAGTTACTCGATAGGGGGCACAGGGCCCCAGCATTTT. Encoded protein: CASSYSIGGTGPQHF. The V gene is TRBV6-5, the J gene TRBJ1-5; TRBD1 aligns across 7 bases. Germline trimming cut 0 bases from V and 9 bases from J; bases unmatched to any gene: 8. The CDR3 covers 15 residues. Germline assignment: CDR1 MNHEY and CDR2 SVGAGI.

This clone was found once. V usage is TRBV5-4 and J usage is TRBJ1-4, with 7 bases matching TRBD1. The V gene end was trimmed by 5 bases and the J gene end by 3 bases; junction bases not matched to a gene: 7. Germline V gene sequence: CDR1 SGHNT, CDR2 YYREEE (reference sequence). The length of the CDR3 is 15 residues. The CDR3: CASSRRQGSNEKLFF. As DNA, the CDR3 is TGTGCCAGCAGTCGTCGACAGGGATCTAATGAAAAACTGTTTTTT. The whole variable domain, filled in from reference TRBV5-4 and TRBJ1-4, reads ETGVTQSPTHLIKTRGQQVTLRCSSQSGHNTVSWYQQALGQGPQFIFQYYREEENGRGNFPPRFSGLQFPNYSSELNVNALELDDSALYLCASSRRQGSNEKLFFGSGTQLSVL.

V gene TRBV3-1 (or the pseudogene TRBV3-2) combines with J gene TRBJ2-7, with 10 bases fitting TRBD2. The germline V gene encodes CDR1 LGHDT and CDR2 YNNKEL (reference sequence). V lost 3 bases, J lost 0 bases, and 11 bases stayed unmatched. The CDR3 is made up of 18 amino acids. The CDR3 region is CASSQGTPVAGGSYEQYF. As DNA, the CDR3 is TGTGCCAGCAGCCAGGGTACCCCCGTAGCGGGAGGCTCCTACGAGCAGTACTTC.

This chain joins TRBV5-1 and TRBJ1-5; D unclear. The germline V gene encodes CDR1 SGHRS and CDR2 YFSETQ. The CDR3 runs 15 residues. V was clipped by 0 bases and J by 5 bases, with 12 bases between them. The CDR3 region is CASSLGNEMYQPQHF. The CDR3 coding sequence is TGCGCCAGCAGCTTGGGGAATGAGATGTATCAGCCCCAGCATTTT.

The J gene is TRBJ2-5, the V gene TRBV5-1, with 7 nucleotides matching TRBD2. Unmatched junction bases numbered 8, after V lost 2 bases and J lost 4 bases. CDR1 and CDR2 (germline): SGHRS, YFSETQ. The CDR3 consists of 15 residues. DNA of the CDR3: TGCGCCAGCAGCTTCGTCCTAGCGGAGGGAGAGACCCAGTACTTC. Translation: CASSFVLAEGETQYF.

V usage is TRBV12-5 and J usage is TRBJ1-6, with 10 bases that match TRBD1. In germline, CDR1 is LGHNT, CDR2 FRNRAP. The CDR3 sequence is 16 residues long. Trimming cost V 1 base and J 8 bases; bases outside gene matches: 5. The CDR3: CASGLGAGTGDSPLHF. DNA for the CDR3: TGTGCTAGTGGTTTGGGTGCCGGGACAGGGGATTCACCCCTCCACTTT.

The CDR3 region has the DNA TGTGCCAGTAGTATAGGGGGCGGCACTGAAGCTTTCTTT. This codes for CASSIGGGTEAFF. This chain links TRBV19 with TRBJ1-1; possibly TRBD1 for D (5 bases). This CDR3 is built from 13 residues. The germline V and J ends were trimmed by 1 base and 4 bases, with 7 bases remaining between them. The germline CDR1 and CDR2 sequences are LNHDA and SQIVND (reference sequence).

The chain has TRBV18 and TRBJ2-3; TRBD2 might be the D (6 bases). The CDR3 runs to 16 residues. Germline lookup yields CDR1 KGHSH and CDR2 LQKENI. With 0 bases removed from V and 3 bases from J, the gap between germline ends came to 13 bases. In nucleotides, the CDR3 is TGTGCCAGCTCACCACCGAACGGGAGAGGGACAGATACGCAGTATTTT. Translated: CASSPPNGRGTDTQYF.

This clone came up once. The chain joins TRBV5-4 to TRBJ1-2, with a tentative D call TRBD1 (6 bases). CDR1 is SGHNT, CDR2 YYREEE, per germline (reference sequence). The CDR3 consists of 15 residues. The V end was cut by 4 bases, the J end by 0 bases, with 13 bases between. CDR3 sequence: CASSQIRQANYGYTF. CDR3 bases: TGTGCCAGCAGCCAAATTCGACAGGCTAACTATGGCTACACCTTC.

The gene calls are TRBV6-5 and TRBJ2-7, with 7 bases fitting TRBD1. V shed 5 bases and J 2 bases; nucleotides not matched to a gene: 9. The CDR3 extends over 15 amino acids. CDR1 is MNHEY and CDR2 is SVGAGI in the germline V gene. In nucleotides, the CDR3 is TGTGCCAGCAGTAAATACACCCAGGGGGCCTACGAGCAGTACTTC. The encoded protein is CASSKYTQGAYEQYF.

The chain uses TRBV5-4 and TRBJ2-2, with D tentatively TRBD2 (6 bases). The CDR3 has 15 residues. Deletions cut 2 bases from V and 3 bases from J, with 11 bases between. Germline V gene data show CDR1 as SGHNT and CDR2 as YYREEE (reference sequence). CDR3 in DNA: TGTGCCAGCAGCTTACCTAGCGTCCACACCGGGGAGCTGTTTTTT. Translated, it gives CASSLPSVHTGELFF. The full variable domain, completed using reference TRBV5-4 and TRBJ2-2, is ETGVTQSPTHLIKTRGQQVTLRCSSQSGHNTVSWYQQALGQGPQFIFQYYREEENGRGNFPPRFSGLQFPNYSSELNVNALELDDSALYLCASSLPSVHTGELFFGEGSRLTVL.

The J gene is TRBJ2-2, the V gene TRBV7-2, with D unclear. V lost 1 base to trimming and J lost 6 bases, with 6 bases between them. The CDR3 contains 13 residues. CDR1 and CDR2 from the germline V gene are SGHTA and FQGNSA. The CDR3 reads CASSLVLAGELFF. Here the CDR3 DNA reads TGTGCCAGCAGCTTAGTTCTGGCCGGGGAGCTGTTTTTT.

This chain uses TRBV9 with TRBJ1-5; the D gene is possibly TRBD1 (6 bases). The germline CDR1 and CDR2 sequences are SGDLS and YYNGEE. The V end was cut by 4 bases, the J end by 1 base, with 9 bases between. This CDR3 comprises 14 residues. As DNA, the CDR3 is TGTGCCAGCAGCTATACAGGGAGCAATCAGCCCCAGCATTTT. Amino acids: CASSYTGSNQPQHF.

The chain carries TRBV3-1 (or the pseudogene TRBV3-2) and TRBJ1-3; D is unclear. The germline V gene has CDR1 LGHDT and CDR2 YNNKEL (reference sequence). V lost 0 bases and J lost 0, with 6 bases in between. The CDR3 consists of 15 residues. The CDR3 region is CASSQDRTSGNTIYF. For the CDR3, the DNA is TGTGCCAGCAGCCAAGATCGGACCTCTGGAAACACCATATATTTT.

This rearrangement joins TRBV7-8 to TRBJ1-1; no reliable D call. The length of the CDR3 is 13 residues. Trimming cost V 5 bases and J 0 bases, with 7 bases left between them. Germline-derived CDR1 and CDR2 are SGHVS and FQNEAQ. The CDR3 loop reads CASSPQVNTEAFF. The DNA for the CDR3 is TGTGCCAGCAGCCCCCAGGTGAACACTGAAGCTTTCTTT.

This sequence joins TRBV12-3 or TRBV12-4 and TRBJ2-7; D not resolved. The CDR3 has 11 amino acids. V was clipped by 3 bases and J by 4 bases, with 4 bases between them. The CDR3 is CASSFSYEQYF. CDR3 sequence (DNA): TGTGCCAGCAGTTTTTCGTACGAGCAGTACTTC.

The V and J genes are TRBV2 and TRBJ1-3, with no clear D. The V end was cut by 3 bases, the J end by 3 bases, with 15 bases between. The CDR3 is made up of 16 amino acids. Germline V gene lookup returns CDR1 SNHLY and CDR2 FYNNEI. The CDR3 loop is CASSERSEGVGNTIYF. The CDR3 coding sequence is TGTGCCAGCAGTGAGAGGTCAGAAGGCGTTGGAAACACCATATATTTT.